The source of this T cell receptor (beta chain) is a study of Ad26.COV2.S vaccination and SARS-CoV-2 variants. Study-level points and caveats: Non-spike TCR breadth showed similarity between vaccine and placebo recipients.

This CDR3 has 12 residues. CDR1 is MNHEY, CDR2 SMNVEV, per germline (reference sequence). Trimming cost V 5 bases and J 5 bases, with 10 bases left between them. Clones were read by immunoSEQ multiplex PCR, and TCRdb kept only the in-frame ones, dropping some. The table records 250,000 to 300,000 clones, 80% to 90% of them present only once. As concerns this clone: Its specificity is unknown. This sample also contains other DNA sequences that code for the same CDR3.

The treatment here: roughly 20 received Ad26.COV2.S at low or high dose, single or two shots; roughly 5 received placebo; per-sample allocation not given. Material that was analyzed had been drawn on day 63 after the first vaccine or placebo injection. This TCR was sampled from a person aged 18-65 years who received the Ad26.COV2.S COVID-19 vaccine or a placebo. This sample comprised peripheral blood, obtained in a trial of Ad26.COV2.S vaccine versus placebo. This chain links TRBV27 with TRBJ2-7; D may be TRBD2 (6 bases). The CDR3 loop reads CASSQGGNEQYF. The DNA of the CDR3 is TGTGCCAGCAGTCAAGGAGGGAACGAGCAGTACTTC.